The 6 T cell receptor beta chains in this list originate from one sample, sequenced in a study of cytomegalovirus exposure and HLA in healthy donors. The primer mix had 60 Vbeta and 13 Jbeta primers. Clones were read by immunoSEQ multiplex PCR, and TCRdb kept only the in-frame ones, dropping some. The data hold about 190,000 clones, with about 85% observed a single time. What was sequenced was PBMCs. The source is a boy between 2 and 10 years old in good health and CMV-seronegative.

In DNA form, the CDR3 reads TGTGCCAGCGGGACGGGAGGGCTTGCAGATACGCAGTATTTT. Its translation: CASGTGGLADTQYF. V gene TRBV28 combines with J gene TRBJ2-3; 8 bases fit TRBD2. This CDR3 region has 14 residues. Germline CDR1 is MDHEN and CDR2 is SYDVKM. The ends lost 8 bases at V and 4 bases at J; junction bases unmatched: 8.

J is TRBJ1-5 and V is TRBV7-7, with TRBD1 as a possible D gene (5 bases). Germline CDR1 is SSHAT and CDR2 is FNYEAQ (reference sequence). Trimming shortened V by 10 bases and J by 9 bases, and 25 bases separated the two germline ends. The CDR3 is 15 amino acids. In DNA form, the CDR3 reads TGTGCCAAGGGGCACATTCGTATGTTTTATGGGCCCCAGCATTTT. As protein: CAKGHIRMFYGPQHF.

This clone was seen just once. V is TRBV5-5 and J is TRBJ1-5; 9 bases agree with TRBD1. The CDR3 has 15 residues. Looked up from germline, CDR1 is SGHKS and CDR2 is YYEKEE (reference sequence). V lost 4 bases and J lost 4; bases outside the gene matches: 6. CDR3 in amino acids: CASSRGQGRNQPQHF. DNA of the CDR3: TGTGCCAGCAGCCGGGGACAGGGACGGAATCAGCCCCAGCATTTT.

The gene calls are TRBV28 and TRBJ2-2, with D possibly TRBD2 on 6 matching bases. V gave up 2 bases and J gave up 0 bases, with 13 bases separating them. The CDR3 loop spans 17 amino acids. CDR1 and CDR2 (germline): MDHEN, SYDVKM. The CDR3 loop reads CASSLPLASANTGELFF. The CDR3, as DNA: TGTGCCAGCAGTTTACCTCTAGCGTCCGCGAACACCGGGGAGCTGTTTTTT.

The CDR3: CASSLGRTEAFF. DNA of the CDR3: TGTGCCAGCAGTCTGGGGAGGACTGAAGCTTTCTTT. This chain connects TRBV28 to TRBJ1-1; no reliable D call. With 5 bases removed from V and 5 bases from J, the gap between germline ends came to 9 bases. CDR1 and CDR2 from the germline V gene are MDHEN and SYDVKM. CDR3 length: 12 amino acids.

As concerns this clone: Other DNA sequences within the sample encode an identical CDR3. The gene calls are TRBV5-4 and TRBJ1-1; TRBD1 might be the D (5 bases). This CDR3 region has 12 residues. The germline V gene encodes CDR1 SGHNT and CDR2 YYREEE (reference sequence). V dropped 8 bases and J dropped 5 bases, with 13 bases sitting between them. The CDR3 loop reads CASSRGGTEAFF. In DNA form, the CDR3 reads TGTGCCAGTAGCCGGGGGGGTACTGAAGCTTTCTTT.